This T cell receptor beta chain derives from a study of beta chain features in type 1 diabetes. Regarding this clone: Its antigen remains unidentified.

V was pared by 7 bases and J by 5 bases, with 19 bases between. The V gene's germline CDR1 is LNHDA and CDR2 SQIVND (reference sequence). The CDR3 consists of 15 residues. General study points: Moderate yet significant TCRB CDR3 shortening was seen in Type 1 diabetes patients in all four CD4+ subsets. Researchers cautioned that cDNA sequencing could over-represent cells with high TCR expression.

The whole isolated RNA underwent reverse transcription, so sequencing captured expressed TCRB transcripts. Profiling relied on immunoSEQ multiplex PCR, and the TCRdb table lists in-frame clones only, not all of them. The sample holds 900,000 or so clones, about a sixth seen once. The clonotype was recovered from a woman in her late teens or twenties in good health. The rearrangement links TRBV19 to TRBJ2-3; the D call may be TRBD1 or TRBD2 (5 bases each). Sample: naive CD4+ T cells from blood. Written as DNA, the CDR3 is TGTGCCAGTAACGATTGGGCCAGGGACGGAGATACGCAGTATTTT. This codes for CASNDWARDGDTQYF.